This entry lists 14 T cell receptor beta chains sequenced from one sample in a study of Ad26.COV2.S vaccination and SARS-CoV-2 variants. Assay used: immunoSEQ multiplex PCR; TCRdb lists only in-frame clones, some missing. The sample lists around 350,000 clones; roughly nine tenths were seen once. The sample in question was peripheral blood, obtained after recovery from COVID-19. Receptor source: a human donor who had recovered from COVID-19.

There are a few counts of this clone. The chain carries TRBV3-1 (or the pseudogene TRBV3-2) and TRBJ1-5; a possible D gene is TRBD1 (5 bases). The V gene lost 4 bases and the J gene lost 7 bases, with 14 bases spanning the gap. CDR1 is LGHDT and CDR2 is YNNKEL in the germline V gene (reference sequence). The CDR3 extends over 14 amino acids. DNA for the CDR3: TGTGCCAGCAGCCCTTGGGAGGGGAAGCAGCCCCAGCATTTT. This encodes CASSPWEGKQPQHF.

The chain has TRBV11-2 and TRBJ1-4; D uncertain. Trimming took 3 bases from V and 10 from J, leaving 9 bases between them. The CDR3 has 12 residues. Germline V gene sequence: CDR1 SGHAT, CDR2 FQNNGV. CDR3 sequence reads: CASSLEGGKLFF. In DNA form, the CDR3 reads TGTGCCAGCAGCTTGGAGGGAGGAAAACTGTTTTTT.

The chain is built from TRBV14 and TRBJ2-3, with D unresolved. Germline V gene lookup returns CDR1 SGHDN and CDR2 FVKESK. V dropped 4 bases and J dropped 8 bases, with 7 bases sitting between them. The CDR3 contains 11 residues. The DNA of the CDR3 is TGTGCCAGCAGCCCCTCGGGTACGCAGTATTTT. This gives the protein CASSPSGTQYF. Full variable domain (missing parts from reference TRBV14 and TRBJ2-3): EAGVTQFPSHSVIEKGQTVTLRCDPISGHDNLYWYRRVMGKEIKFLLHFVKESKQDESGMPNNRFLAERTGGTYSTLKVQPAELEDSGVYFCASSPSGTQYFGPGTRLTVL.

The chain combines TRBV7-8 with TRBJ2-1; 9 bases align to TRBD2. This CDR3 comprises 16 residues. Germline values: CDR1 SGHVS, CDR2 FQNEAQ. V lost 2 bases to trimming and J lost 4 bases; unmatched junction nucleotides: 6. The DNA for the CDR3 is TGTGCCAGCAGCTTAATGGTGGCGGGGGGGTACAATGAGCAGTTCTTC. It encodes CASSLMVAGGYNEQFF. The entire variable domain, with the rest obtained from reference TRBV7-8 and TRBJ2-1, is as follows: GAGVSQSPRYKVAKRGQDVALRCDPISGHVSLFWYQQALGQGPEFLTYFQNEAQLDKSGLPSDRFFAERPEGSVSTLKIQRTQQEDSAVYLCASSLMVAGGYNEQFFGPGTRLTVL.

The V call is TRBV15, the J call TRBJ1-1; D remains unclear. Germline V gene lookup returns CDR1 LNHNV and CDR2 YYDKDF (reference sequence). The germline V and J ends were trimmed by 3 bases and 0 bases, with 5 bases remaining between them. The CDR3 runs to 13 residues. The CDR3 sequence: CATSSFMNTEAFF. As DNA, the CDR3 is TGTGCCACCAGCAGCTTCATGAACACTGAAGCTTTCTTT.

The gene calls are TRBV18 and TRBJ2-7; D may be TRBD1 (5 bases). This CDR3 spans 16 amino acids. Germline assignment: CDR1 KGHSH and CDR2 LQKENI. With 0 bases removed from V and 1 base from J, the gap between germline ends came to 13 bases. CDR3 nucleotide sequence: TGTGCCAGCTCACCACCGGGCCAGGGTGGGTCCTACGAGCAGTACTTC. Translating it yields CASSPPGQGGSYEQYF.

The chain has TRBV3-1 (or the pseudogene TRBV3-2) and TRBJ1-1, with D possibly being TRBD1 (5 bases). The length of the CDR3 is 13 residues. Trimming cost V 2 bases and J 5 bases, with 9 bases left between them. Germline V gene data show CDR1 as LGHDT and CDR2 as YNNKEL (reference sequence). The CDR3 nucleotides are TGTGCCAGCAGCCAACCAGGGTGGACTGAAGCTTTCTTT. This sequence encodes CASSQPGWTEAFF.

CDR3 residues: CASSQVAGWAEAFF. The CDR3 coding sequence is TGCGCCAGCAGCCAAGTGGCAGGGTGGGCTGAAGCTTTCTTT. The V gene is TRBV4-1, the J gene TRBJ1-1; D is perhaps TRBD1 (5 bases). This CDR3 has 14 amino acids. V was cut by 1 base and J by 6 bases, with 12 bases left in between. Germline V gene sequence: CDR1 MGHRA, CDR2 YSYEKL.

The V and J genes are TRBV5-4 and TRBJ1-2; 8 bases fit TRBD1. The CDR3 has 13 amino acids. The J segment lost 3 bases and the V segment lost 5 bases, leaving 3 bases of the junction unmatched. Looked up from germline, CDR1 is SGHNT and CDR2 is YYREEE (reference sequence). This CDR3 is CASRYRGYYGYTF. The CDR3 nucleotides read TGTGCCAGCAGATACAGGGGGTACTATGGCTACACCTTC. Full variable domain (missing parts from reference TRBV5-4 and TRBJ1-2): ETGVTQSPTHLIKTRGQQVTLRCSSQSGHNTVSWYQQALGQGPQFIFQYYREEENGRGNFPPRFSGLQFPNYSSELNVNALELDDSALYLCASRYRGYYGYTFGSGTRLTVV.

The chain combines TRBV12-3 or TRBV12-4 with TRBJ2-1, with D tentatively TRBD1 or TRBD2 (5 bases each). Trimming took 1 base from V and 12 from J, leaving 13 bases between them. The CDR3 spans 13 residues. Here the CDR3 reads CASSLVAGTRQFF. Here the CDR3 DNA reads TGTGCCAGCAGTTTAGTCGCAGGGACCAGGCAGTTCTTC.

The chain is built from TRBV6-5 and TRBJ1-5, with TRBD1 identical over 8 bases. The V gene end was trimmed by 7 bases and the J gene end by 3 bases; junction bases not matched to a gene: 5. Germline loops: CDR1 MNHEY, CDR2 SVGAGI. The CDR3 has 14 residues. CDR3 nucleotide sequence: TGTGCCAGCACTCAGGGGGCAGACAATCAGCCCCAGCATTTT. It codes for CASTQGADNQPQHF.

The CDR3 loop is CASSVSDGYEQYF. The CDR3 DNA sequence: TGTGCCAGCAGCGTAAGTGATGGATACGAGCAGTACTTC. The gene calls are TRBV9 and TRBJ2-7; D is unresolved. Trimming cost V 1 base and J 4 bases, with 9 bases left between them. Looked up from germline, CDR1 is SGDLS and CDR2 is YYNGEE. The CDR3 has 13 amino acids.

This chain joins TRBV9 and TRBJ1-1; no reliable D call. Germline-derived CDR1 and CDR2 are SGDLS and YYNGEE. This CDR3 spans 13 amino acids. Trimming removed 4 bases from V and 10 bases from J, with 17 bases in between. Here the CDR3 reads CASSFSPSALAFF. The CDR3 DNA is TGTGCCAGCAGCTTCAGTCCGTCGGCCTTAGCTTTCTTT.

The V gene is TRBV5-1, the J gene TRBJ2-1; D is perhaps TRBD1 (6 bases). CDR3 length equals 16 residues. The ends were cut back, 0 bases at V and 6 bases at J, with 16 bases in the middle. The germline CDR1 and CDR2 sequences are SGHRS and YFSETQ. DNA for the CDR3: TGCGCCAGCAGCTTGGGGGGGCCCTCTCCTCTCAATGAGCAGTTCTTC. Amino acid sequence: CASSLGGPSPLNEQFF.